Sequencing of this TCR beta chain was carried out in a study of siplizumab effects on memory and regulatory T cells. The authors cocultured the mixed lymphocyte reaction cells at 37 degrees C for around 6 days. Germline V gives CDR1 MGHRA, CDR2 YSYEKL. This CDR3 is 13 amino acids long. Trimming cost V 0 bases and J 7 bases, with 10 bases left between them. Worth noting for this clone: Its target is not known.

The assay was immunoSEQ multiplex PCR, and TCRdb's table has in-frame clones only and misses some. The sample has roughly 5,300 clones; approximately 50% are singletons. This TCR was recovered from a human donor in good health; the cells came from an allogeneic mixed lymphocyte reaction. Some clones in this sample may be carry-over from other donors' samples. Sequencing was done on a sample of CFSE-low (dividing) CD8+ T cells sorted from an allogeneic mixed lymphocyte reaction. The chain links TRBV4-1 to TRBJ2-7; D remains unclear. The CDR3 nucleotides read TGCGCCAGCAGCCAAGACGCCCTTTGGGAGCAGTACTTC. Protein sequence: CASSQDALWEQYF.